The 5 T cell receptor beta chains below all came from one sample that was sequenced in a study of T cells in Graves' hyperthyroidism and ophthalmopathy. The CDR3 regions of TCR beta were amplified from RNA transcripts. HTBI primers drove first-round RT-PCR of the TCR CDR3. TCRdb reanalysed the multiplex PCR reads using MiXCR and keeps one entry per CDR3 protein. The profile shows approximately 400,000 distinct CDR3 sequences, more than 13% of them singletons. Sequenced sample: blood. The receptors shown here come from a man between 45 and 60 years old with Graves' ophthalmopathy.

The chain recombines TRBV28 with TRBJ2-6; TRBD1 is a possible D gene (5 bases). Germline V CDR1 and CDR2: MDHEN, SYDVKM. Trimming took off 5 bases at V and 0 bases at J, with 8 bases between the two ends. There are 15 residues in the CDR3. Here the CDR3 reads CASSEGASGANVLTF. In DNA form, the CDR3 reads TGTGCCAGCAGTGAAGGGGCCTCTGGGGCCAACGTCCTGACTTTC.

This clonotype was picked up many times. The V gene is TRBV12-3 or TRBV12-4, the J gene TRBJ2-3, with D perhaps TRBD1 (6 bases). The germline V and J ends were trimmed by 6 bases and 0 bases, with 16 bases remaining between them. CDR3 length equals 16 residues. The CDR3 DNA sequence: TGTGCCAGCAGACCGGCGAGAGGGGGTAGCACAGATACGCAGTATTTT. It encodes CASRPARGGSTDTQYF.

This clonotype has more than one count but fewer than ten. This sequence joins TRBV19 and TRBJ2-2; perhaps TRBD1 as D (5 bases). CDR1 and CDR2 from the germline V gene are LNHDA and SQIVND (reference sequence). Deletions cut 7 bases from V and 1 base from J, with 10 bases between. The CDR3 sequence is 14 residues long. The DNA for the CDR3 is TGTGCCAGTATCTTAGGGGAGAACACCGGGGAGCTGTTTTTT. This gives the protein CASILGENTGELFF.

This clonotype has only one observation. One end of the junction varies from germline; a read error may be responsible. The J gene is TRBJ2-7, the V gene TRBV6-1, with D possibly TRBD2 on 5 matching bases. Germline V lookup: CDR1 MNHNS, CDR2 SASEGT. The CDR3 sequence is 12 residues long. CDR3 loop: CAHGVETYEQYF. The CDR3 region has the DNA TGCGCCCACGGGGTGGAGACCTACGAGCAGTACTTC.

The chain has TRBV14 and TRBJ2-2; D is uncertain. Germline loops: CDR1 SGHDN, CDR2 FVKESK. V was clipped by 0 bases and J by 5 bases, with 7 bases between them. The CDR3 is 14 residues long. Here the CDR3 reads CASSQEVPTGELFF. CDR3 bases: TGTGCCAGCAGCCAAGAGGTTCCAACCGGGGAGCTGTTTTTT.